The source of this T cell receptor beta chain is a study of blood T cell repertoires in COVID-19. Original processing notes: Using reference gene primer amplification, nucleated cell counts were estimated. Sequencing was performed with immunoSEQ multiplex PCR; in TCRdb, only in-frame clones are kept and a portion is missing. The D gene and trimming were derived from the DNA, and the V and J assignments and clone size from that table. The sample has roughly 120,000 clones, 85% seen once. V was shortened by 4 bases and J by 7 bases, with 14 bases between the two germline ends. The CDR3 length is 15 residues. Per the germline V gene, CDR1 is MRHNA and CDR2 is SNTAGT.

The sequencing input was peripheral blood. The sequence was obtained from a man older than 75 with acute or convalescent COVID-19. The chain recombines TRBV6-4 with TRBJ1-6; TRBD1 might be the D (5 bases). CDR3 loop: CASSADPQGNSPLHF. The CDR3, as DNA: TGTGCCAGCAGTGCCGACCCTCAGGGAAATTCACCCCTCCACTTT.